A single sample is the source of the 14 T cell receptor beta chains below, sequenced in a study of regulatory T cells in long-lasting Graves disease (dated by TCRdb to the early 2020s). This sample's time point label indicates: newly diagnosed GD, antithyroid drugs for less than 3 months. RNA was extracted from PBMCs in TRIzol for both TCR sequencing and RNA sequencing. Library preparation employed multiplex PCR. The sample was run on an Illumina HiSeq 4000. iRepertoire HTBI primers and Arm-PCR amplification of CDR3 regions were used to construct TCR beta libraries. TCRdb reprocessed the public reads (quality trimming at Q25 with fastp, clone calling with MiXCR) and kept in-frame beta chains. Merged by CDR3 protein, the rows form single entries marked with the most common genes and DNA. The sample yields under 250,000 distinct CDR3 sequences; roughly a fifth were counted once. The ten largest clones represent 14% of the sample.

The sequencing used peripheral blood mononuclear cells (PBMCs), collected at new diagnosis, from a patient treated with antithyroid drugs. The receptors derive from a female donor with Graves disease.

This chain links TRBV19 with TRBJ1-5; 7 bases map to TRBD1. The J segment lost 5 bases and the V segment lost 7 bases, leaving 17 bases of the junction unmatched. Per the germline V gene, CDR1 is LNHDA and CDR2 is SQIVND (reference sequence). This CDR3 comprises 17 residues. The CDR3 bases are TGTGCCAGTAACTACGACAGGGCGTCAATACATTATCAGCCCCAGCATTTT. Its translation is CASNYDRASIHYQPQHF.

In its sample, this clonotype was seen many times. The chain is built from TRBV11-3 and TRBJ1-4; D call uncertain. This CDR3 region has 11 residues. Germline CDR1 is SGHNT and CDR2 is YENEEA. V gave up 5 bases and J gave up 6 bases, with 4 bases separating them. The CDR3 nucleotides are TGTGCCAGCAGCAAAGATGAAAAACTGTTTTTT. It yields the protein CASSKDEKLFF. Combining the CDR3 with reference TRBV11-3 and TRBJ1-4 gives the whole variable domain EAGVVQSPRYKIIEKKQPVAFWCNPISGHNTLYWYLQNLGQGPELLIRYENEEAVDDSQLPKDRFSAERLKGVDSTLKIQPAELGDSAVYLCASSKDEKLFFGSGTQLSVL.

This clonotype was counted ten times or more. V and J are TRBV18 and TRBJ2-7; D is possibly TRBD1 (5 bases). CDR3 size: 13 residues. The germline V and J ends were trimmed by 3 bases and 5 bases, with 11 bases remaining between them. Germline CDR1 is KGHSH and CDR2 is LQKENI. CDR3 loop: CASSPSQDNEQYF. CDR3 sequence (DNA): TGTGCCAGCTCACCCTCCCAGGACAACGAGCAGTACTTC.

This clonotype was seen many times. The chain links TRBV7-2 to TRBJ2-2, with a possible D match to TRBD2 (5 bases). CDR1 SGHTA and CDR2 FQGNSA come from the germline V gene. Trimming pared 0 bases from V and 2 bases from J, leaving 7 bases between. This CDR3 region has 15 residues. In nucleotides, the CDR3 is TGTGCCAGCAGCTTAGCGCTAGCTAACACCGGGGAGCTGTTTTTT. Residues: CASSLALANTGELFF.

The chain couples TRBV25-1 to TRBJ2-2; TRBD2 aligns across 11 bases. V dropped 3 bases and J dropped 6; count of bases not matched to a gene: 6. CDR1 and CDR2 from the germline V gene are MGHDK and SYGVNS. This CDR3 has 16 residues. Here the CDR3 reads CASSETSGIYPGELFF. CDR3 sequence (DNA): TGTGCCAGCAGTGAGACTAGCGGGATATATCCCGGGGAGCTGTTTTTT.

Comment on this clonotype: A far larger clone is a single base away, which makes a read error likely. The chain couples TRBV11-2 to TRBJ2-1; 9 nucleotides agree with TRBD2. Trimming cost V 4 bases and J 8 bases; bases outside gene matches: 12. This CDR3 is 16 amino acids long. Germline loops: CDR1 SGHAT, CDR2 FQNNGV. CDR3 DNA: TGTGCCAGCAGCTCCCCGGGACTAGCATTAATGGATGAGCAGTTCTTC. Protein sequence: CASSSPGLALMDEQFF.

The CDR3 region has the DNA TGTGCCAGCAGTTTATACGGCGGGGAGCTGTTTTTT. Amino acids: CASSLYGGELFF. The genes are TRBV6-2 or TRBV6-3 and TRBJ2-2, with D hard to call. Trimming stripped 4 bases from V and 7 bases from J, with 7 bases between. The germline gives CDR1 MNHEY, CDR2 SVGEGT. This CDR3 has 12 amino acids.

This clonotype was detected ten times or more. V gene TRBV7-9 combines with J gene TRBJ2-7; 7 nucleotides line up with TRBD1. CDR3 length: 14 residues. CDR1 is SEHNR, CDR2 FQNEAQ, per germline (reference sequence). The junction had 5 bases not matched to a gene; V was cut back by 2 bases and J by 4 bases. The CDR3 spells CASSLYEGAYEQYF. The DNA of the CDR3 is TGTGCCAGCAGCTTATACGAGGGGGCTTACGAGCAGTACTTC.

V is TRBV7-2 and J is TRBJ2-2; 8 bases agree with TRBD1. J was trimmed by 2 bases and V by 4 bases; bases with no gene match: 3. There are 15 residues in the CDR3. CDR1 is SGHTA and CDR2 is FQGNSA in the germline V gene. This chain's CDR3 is CASSSGGANTGELFF. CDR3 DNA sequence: TGTGCCAGCAGCTCAGGGGGCGCAAACACCGGGGAGCTGTTTTTT.

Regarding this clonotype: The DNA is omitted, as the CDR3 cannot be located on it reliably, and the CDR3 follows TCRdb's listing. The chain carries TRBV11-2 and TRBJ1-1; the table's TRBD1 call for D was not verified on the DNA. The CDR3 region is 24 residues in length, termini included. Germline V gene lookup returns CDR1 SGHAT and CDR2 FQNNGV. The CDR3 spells CASSLEGRYNEQFFGPGTDSEAFF.

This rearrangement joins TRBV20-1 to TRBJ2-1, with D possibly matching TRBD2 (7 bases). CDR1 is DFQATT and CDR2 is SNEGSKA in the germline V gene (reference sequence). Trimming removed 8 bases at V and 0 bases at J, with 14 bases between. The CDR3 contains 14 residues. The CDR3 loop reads CSFAGALSYNEQFF. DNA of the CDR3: TGCAGTTTCGCGGGGGCCCTCTCCTACAATGAGCAGTTCTTC.

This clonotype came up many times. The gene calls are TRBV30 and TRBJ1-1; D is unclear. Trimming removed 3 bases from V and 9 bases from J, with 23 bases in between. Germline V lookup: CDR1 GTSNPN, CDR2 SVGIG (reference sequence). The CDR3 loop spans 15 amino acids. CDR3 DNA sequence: TGTGCCTGGAGGCAGGTGATGGGCATAACGCCTAAAGCTTTCTTT. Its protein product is CAWRQVMGITPKAFF. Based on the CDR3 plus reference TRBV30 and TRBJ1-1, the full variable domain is SQTIHQWPATLVQPVGSPLSLECTVEGTSNPNLYWYRQAAGRGLQLLFYSVGIGQISSEVPQNLSASRPQDRQFILSSKKLLLSDSGFYLCAWRQVMGITPKAFFGQGTRLTVV.

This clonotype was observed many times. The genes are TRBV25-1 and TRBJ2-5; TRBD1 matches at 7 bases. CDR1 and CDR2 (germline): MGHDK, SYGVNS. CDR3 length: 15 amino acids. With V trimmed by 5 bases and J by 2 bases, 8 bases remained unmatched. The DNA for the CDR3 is TGTGCCAGCAGTATTCGGGACAGACCTCAAGAGACCCAGTACTTC. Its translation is CASSIRDRPQETQYF.

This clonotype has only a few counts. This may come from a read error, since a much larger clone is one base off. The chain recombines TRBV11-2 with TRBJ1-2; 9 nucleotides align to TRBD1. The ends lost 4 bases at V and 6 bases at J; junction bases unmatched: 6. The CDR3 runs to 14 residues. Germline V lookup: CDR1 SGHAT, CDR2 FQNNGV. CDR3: CASSSSDRGDGYTF. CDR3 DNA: TGTGCCAGCAGCTCCTCAGACAGGGGGGATGGCTACACCTTC.